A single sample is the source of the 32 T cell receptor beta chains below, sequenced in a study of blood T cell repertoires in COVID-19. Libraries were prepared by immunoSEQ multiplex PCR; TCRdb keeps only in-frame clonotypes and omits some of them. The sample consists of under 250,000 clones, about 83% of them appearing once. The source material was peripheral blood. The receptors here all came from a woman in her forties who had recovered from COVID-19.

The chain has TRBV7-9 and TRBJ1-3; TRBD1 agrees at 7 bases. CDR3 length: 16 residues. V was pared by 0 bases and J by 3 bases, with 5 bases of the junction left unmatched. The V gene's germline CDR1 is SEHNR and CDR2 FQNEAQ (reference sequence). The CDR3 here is CASSLAGTGVGNTIYF. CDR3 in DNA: TGTGCCAGCAGCTTAGCGGGCACAGGGGTTGGAAACACCATATATTTT.

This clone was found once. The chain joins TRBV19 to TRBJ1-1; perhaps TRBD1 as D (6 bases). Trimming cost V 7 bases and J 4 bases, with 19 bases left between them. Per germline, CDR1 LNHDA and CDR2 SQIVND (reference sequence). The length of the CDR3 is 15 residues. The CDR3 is CASTRQGSGGTEAFF. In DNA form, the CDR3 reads TGTGCCAGTACCCGGCAGGGGAGTGGGGGCACTGAAGCTTTCTTT.

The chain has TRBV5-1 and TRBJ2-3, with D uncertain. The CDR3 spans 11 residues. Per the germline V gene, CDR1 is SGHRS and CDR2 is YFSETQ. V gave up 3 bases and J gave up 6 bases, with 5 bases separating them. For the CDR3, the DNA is TGCGCCAGCAGCTCGGTTGATACGCAGTATTTT. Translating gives CASSSVDTQYF. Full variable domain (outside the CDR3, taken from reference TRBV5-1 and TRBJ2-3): KAGVTQTPRYLIKTRGQQVTLSCSPISGHRSVSWYQQTPGQGLQFLFEYFSETQRNKGNFPGRFSGRQFSNSRSEMNVSTLELGDSALYLCASSSVDTQYFGPGTRLTVL.

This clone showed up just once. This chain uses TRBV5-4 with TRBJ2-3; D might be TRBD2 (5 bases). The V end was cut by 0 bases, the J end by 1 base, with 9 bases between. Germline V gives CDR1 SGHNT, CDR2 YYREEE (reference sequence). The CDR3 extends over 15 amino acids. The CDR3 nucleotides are TGTGCCAGCAGCTTGGATCTAGCCGGCACAGATACGCAGTATTTT. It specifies CASSLDLAGTDTQYF.

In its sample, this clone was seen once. The CDR3 is CASSNGGSDQPQHF. The CDR3 coding sequence is TGTGCCAGTAGTAACGGGGGATCAGATCAGCCCCAGCATTTT. The chain recombines TRBV19 with TRBJ1-5; TRBD1 is a possible D gene (5 bases). The CDR3 sequence is 14 residues long. The V end lost 4 bases, the J end lost 5 bases, and 12 bases lay between the germline ends. The germline gives CDR1 LNHDA, CDR2 SQIVND (reference sequence).

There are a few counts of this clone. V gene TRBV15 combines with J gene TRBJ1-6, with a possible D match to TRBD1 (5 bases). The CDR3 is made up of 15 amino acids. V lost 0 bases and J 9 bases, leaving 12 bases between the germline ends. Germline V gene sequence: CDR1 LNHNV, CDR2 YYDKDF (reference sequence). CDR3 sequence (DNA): TGTGCCACCAGCAGAGATCTCAGGGTGGGTTCACCCCTCCACTTT. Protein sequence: CATSRDLRVGSPLHF.

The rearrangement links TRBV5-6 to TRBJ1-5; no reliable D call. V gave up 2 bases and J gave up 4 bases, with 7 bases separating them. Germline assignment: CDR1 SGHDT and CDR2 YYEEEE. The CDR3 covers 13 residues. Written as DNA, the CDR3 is TGTGCCAGCAGCTTTGGGAGAAATCAGCCCCAGCATTTT. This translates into CASSFGRNQPQHF.

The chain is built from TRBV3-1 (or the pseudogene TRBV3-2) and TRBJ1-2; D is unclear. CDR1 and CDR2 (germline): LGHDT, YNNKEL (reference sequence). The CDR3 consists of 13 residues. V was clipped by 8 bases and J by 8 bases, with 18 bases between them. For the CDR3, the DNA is TGTGCCAGCCGTCCGGGAGGAGGGCGAGGCTACACCTTC. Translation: CASRPGGGRGYTF.

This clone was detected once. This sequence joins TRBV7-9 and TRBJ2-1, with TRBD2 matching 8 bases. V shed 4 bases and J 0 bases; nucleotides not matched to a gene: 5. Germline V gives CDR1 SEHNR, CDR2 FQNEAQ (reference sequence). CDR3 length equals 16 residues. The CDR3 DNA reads TGTGCCAGCAGCTCCGGGACTAGAAACTCCTACAATGAGCAGTTCTTC. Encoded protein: CASSSGTRNSYNEQFF.

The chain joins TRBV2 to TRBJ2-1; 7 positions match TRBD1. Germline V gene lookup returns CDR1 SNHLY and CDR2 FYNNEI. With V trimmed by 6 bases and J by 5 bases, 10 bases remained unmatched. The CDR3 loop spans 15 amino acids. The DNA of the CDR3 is TGTGCCAGCAGAGGACAGGAAGGGCCTAACAATGAGCAGTTCTTC. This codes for CASRGQEGPNNEQFF.

For the CDR3, the DNA is TGTGCCAGCAGCTTAGACAGGGGGTCCGGGGAGCTGTTTTTT. It is translated as CASSLDRGSGELFF. The genes are TRBV11-2 and TRBJ2-2; 7 bases are shared with TRBD1. The germline V gene encodes CDR1 SGHAT and CDR2 FQNNGV. Trimming removed 0 bases from V and 6 bases from J; junction bases left unmatched: 1. The CDR3 is 14 residues long.

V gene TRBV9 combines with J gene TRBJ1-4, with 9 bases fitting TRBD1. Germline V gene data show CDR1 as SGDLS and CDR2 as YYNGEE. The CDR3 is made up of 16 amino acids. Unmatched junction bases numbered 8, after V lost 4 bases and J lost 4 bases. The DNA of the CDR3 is TGTGCCAGCAGCCCAGAGACAGGGGGGCTTAATGAAAAACTGTTTTTT. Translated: CASSPETGGLNEKLFF.

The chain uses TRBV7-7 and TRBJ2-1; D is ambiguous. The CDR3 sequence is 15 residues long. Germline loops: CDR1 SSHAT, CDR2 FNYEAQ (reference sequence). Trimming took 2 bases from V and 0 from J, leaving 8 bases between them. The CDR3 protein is CASSLTEFSYNEQFF. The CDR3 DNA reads TGTGCCAGCAGCTTAACAGAGTTCTCCTACAATGAGCAGTTCTTC. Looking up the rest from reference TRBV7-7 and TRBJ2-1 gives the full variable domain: GAGVSQSPRYKVTKRGQDVTLRCDPISSHATLYWYQQALGQGPEFLTYFNYEAQPDKSGLPSDRFSAERPEGSISTLTIQRTEQRDSAMYRCASSLTEFSYNEQFFGPGTRLTVL.

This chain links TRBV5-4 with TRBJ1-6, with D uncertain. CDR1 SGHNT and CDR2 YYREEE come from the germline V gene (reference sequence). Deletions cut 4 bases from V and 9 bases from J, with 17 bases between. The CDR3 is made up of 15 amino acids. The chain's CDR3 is CASSPGEPGGSPLHF. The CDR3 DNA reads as TGTGCCAGCAGCCCCGGGGAGCCCGGAGGTTCACCCCTCCACTTT. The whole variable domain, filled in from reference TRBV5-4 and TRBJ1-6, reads ETGVTQSPTHLIKTRGQQVTLRCSSQSGHNTVSWYQQALGQGPQFIFQYYREEENGRGNFPPRFSGLQFPNYSSELNVNALELDDSALYLCASSPGEPGGSPLHFGNGTRLTVT.

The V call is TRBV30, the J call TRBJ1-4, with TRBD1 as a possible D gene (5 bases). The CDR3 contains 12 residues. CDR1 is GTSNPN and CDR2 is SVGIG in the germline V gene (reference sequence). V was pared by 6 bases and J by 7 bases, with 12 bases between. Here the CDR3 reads CACGRGFEKLFF. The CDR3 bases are TGTGCCTGCGGGAGGGGATTTGAAAAACTGTTTTTT.

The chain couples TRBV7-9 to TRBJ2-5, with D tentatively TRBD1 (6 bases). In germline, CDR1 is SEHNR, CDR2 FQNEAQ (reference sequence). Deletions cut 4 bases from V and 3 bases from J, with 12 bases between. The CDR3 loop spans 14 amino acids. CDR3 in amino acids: CASSSEDREETQYF. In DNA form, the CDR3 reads TGTGCCAGCAGCTCAGAGGACAGAGAAGAGACCCAGTACTTC. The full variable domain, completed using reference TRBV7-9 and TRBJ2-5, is DTGVSQNPRHKITKRGQNVTFRCDPISEHNRLYWYRQTLGQGPEFLTYFQNEAQLEKSRLLSDRFSAERPKGSFSTLEIQRTEQGDSAMYLCASSSEDREETQYFGPGTRLLVL.

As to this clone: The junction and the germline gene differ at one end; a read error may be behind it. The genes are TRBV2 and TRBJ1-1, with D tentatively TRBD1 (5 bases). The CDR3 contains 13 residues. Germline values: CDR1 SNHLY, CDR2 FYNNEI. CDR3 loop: CAGRRDGNTEAFF. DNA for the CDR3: TGTGCCGGCAGGCGGGACGGAAACACTGAAGCTTTCTTT. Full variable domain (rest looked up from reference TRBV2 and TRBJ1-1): EPEVTQTPSHQVTQMGQEVILRCVPISNHLYFYWYRQILGQKVEFLVSFYNNEISEKSEIFDDQFSVERPDGSNFTLKIRSTKLEDSAMYFCAGRRDGNTEAFFGQGTRLTVV.

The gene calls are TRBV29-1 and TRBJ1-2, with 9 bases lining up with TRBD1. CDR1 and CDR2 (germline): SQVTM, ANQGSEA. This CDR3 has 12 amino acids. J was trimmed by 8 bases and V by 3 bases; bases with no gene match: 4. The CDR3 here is CSVEDRGGGYTF. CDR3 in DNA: TGCAGCGTTGAGGACAGGGGAGGAGGCTACACCTTC.

CDR3 sequence reads: CASRPTQGAQETQYF. CDR3 coding DNA: TGTGCCAGCAGACCAACACAGGGGGCCCAAGAGACCCAGTACTTC. The chain employs TRBV28 and TRBJ2-5; 9 nucleotides align to TRBD1. CDR1 MDHEN and CDR2 SYDVKM come from the germline V gene. With V trimmed by 6 bases and J by 1 base, 6 bases remained unmatched. The CDR3 runs to 15 residues.

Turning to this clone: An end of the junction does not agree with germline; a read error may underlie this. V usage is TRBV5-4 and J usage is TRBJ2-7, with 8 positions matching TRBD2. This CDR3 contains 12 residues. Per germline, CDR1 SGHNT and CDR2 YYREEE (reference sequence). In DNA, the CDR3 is TGTGCCAGCAGCCGAGAGCCGGGACTAGACACCTTC. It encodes CASSREPGLDTF. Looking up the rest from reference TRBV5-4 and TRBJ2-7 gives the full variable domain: ETGVTQSPTHLIKTRGQQVTLRCSSQSGHNTVSWYQQALGQGPQFIFQYYREEENGRGNFPPRFSGLQFPNYSSELNVNALELDDSALYLCASSREPGLDTFGPGTRLTVT.

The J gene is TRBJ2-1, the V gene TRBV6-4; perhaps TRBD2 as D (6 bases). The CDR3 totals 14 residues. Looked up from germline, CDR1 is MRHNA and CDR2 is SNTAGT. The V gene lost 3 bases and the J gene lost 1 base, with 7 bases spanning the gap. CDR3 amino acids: CASSDGTSYNEQFF. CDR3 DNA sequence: TGTGCCAGCAGTGATGGGACTTCCTACAATGAGCAGTTCTTC.

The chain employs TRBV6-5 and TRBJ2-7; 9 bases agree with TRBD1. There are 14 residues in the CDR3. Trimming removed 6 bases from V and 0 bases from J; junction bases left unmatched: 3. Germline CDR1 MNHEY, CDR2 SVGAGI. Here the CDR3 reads CASSTGGFSYEQYF. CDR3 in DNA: TGTGCCAGCAGCACAGGGGGCTTCTCCTACGAGCAGTACTTC.

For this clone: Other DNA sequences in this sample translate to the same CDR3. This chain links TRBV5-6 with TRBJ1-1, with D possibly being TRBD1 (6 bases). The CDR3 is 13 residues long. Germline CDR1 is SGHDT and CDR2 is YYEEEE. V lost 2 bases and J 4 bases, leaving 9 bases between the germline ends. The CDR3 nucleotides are TGTGCCAGCAGCTTAGGCAGGGGCACTGAAGCTTTCTTT. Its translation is CASSLGRGTEAFF.

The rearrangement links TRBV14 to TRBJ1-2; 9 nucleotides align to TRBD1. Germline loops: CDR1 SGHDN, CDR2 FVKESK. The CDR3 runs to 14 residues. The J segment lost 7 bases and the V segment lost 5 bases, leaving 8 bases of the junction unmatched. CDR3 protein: CASSGQGRSGGYTF. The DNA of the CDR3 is TGTGCCAGCAGCGGACAGGGGCGTTCGGGTGGCTACACCTTC.

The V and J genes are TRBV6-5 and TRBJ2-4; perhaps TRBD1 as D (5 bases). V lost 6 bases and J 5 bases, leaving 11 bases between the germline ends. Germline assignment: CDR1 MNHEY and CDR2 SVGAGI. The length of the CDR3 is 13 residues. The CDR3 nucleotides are TGTGCCAGCAGCCAGGGTGGGGAAAACATTCAGTACTTC. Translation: CASSQGGENIQYF.

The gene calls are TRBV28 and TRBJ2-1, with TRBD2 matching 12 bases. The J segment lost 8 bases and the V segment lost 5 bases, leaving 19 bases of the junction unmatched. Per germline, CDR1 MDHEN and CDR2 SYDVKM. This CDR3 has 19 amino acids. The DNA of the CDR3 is TGTGCCAGCAGTCCATCAATATGGACTAGCGGGGTCCTCAGGGATGAGCAGTTCTTC. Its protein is CASSPSIWTSGVLRDEQFF.

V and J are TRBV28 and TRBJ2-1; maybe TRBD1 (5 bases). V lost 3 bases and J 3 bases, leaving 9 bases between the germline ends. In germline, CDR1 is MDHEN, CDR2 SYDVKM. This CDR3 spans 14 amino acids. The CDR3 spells CASSFSDSYNEQFF. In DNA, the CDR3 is TGTGCCAGCAGTTTTTCAGACAGCTACAATGAGCAGTTCTTC.

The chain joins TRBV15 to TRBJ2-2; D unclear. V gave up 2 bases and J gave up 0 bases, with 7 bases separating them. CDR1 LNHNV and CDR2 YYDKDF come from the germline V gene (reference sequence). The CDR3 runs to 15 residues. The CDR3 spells CATSRLDSNTGELFF. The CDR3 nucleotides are TGTGCCACCAGCAGACTCGACTCGAACACCGGGGAGCTGTTTTTT.

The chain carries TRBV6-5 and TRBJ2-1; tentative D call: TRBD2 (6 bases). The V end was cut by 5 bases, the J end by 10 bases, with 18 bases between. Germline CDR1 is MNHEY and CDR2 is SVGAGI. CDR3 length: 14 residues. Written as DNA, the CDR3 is TGTGCCAGCAGTAAAAAACCCGGGACTCGGGAGCAGTTCTTC. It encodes CASSKKPGTREQFF.

The DNA of the CDR3 is TGTGCCAGCGGATGGGGGCAGGGTACTGAAGCTTTCTTT. Its protein product is CASGWGQGTEAFF. This rearrangement joins TRBV28 to TRBJ1-1, with D possibly TRBD1 on 6 matching bases. Germline loops: CDR1 MDHEN, CDR2 SYDVKM. CDR3 length equals 13 residues. V lost 8 bases to trimming and J lost 5 bases, with 15 bases between them.

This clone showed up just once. CDR3 sequence: CSARGPTEAFF. The CDR3 bases are TGCAGTGCTAGAGGGCCCACTGAAGCTTTCTTT. The chain couples TRBV20-1 to TRBJ1-1; D gene unclear. In germline, CDR1 is DFQATT, CDR2 SNEGSKA (reference sequence). The CDR3 sequence is 11 residues long. V lost 1 base, J lost 4 bases, and 4 bases lay in between.

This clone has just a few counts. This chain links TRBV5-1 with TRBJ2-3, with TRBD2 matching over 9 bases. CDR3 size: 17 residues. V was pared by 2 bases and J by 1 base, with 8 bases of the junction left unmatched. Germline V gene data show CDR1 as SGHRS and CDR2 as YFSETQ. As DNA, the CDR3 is TGCGCCAGCAGCTTCGGGTCCGTAGCGGGGGGCACAGATACGCAGTATTTT. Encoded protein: CASSFGSVAGGTDTQYF.